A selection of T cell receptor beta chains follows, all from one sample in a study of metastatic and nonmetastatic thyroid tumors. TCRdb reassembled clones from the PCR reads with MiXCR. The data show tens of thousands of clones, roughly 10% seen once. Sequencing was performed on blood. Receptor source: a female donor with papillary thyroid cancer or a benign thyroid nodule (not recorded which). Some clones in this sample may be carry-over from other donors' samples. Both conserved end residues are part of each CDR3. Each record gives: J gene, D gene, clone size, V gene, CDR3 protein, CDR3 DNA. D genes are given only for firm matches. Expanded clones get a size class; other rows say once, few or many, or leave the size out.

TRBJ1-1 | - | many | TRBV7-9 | CAISKTENTEAFF | TGTGCCATCTCAAAGACAGAGAACACTGAAGCTTTCTTT
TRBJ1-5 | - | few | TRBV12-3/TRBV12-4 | CASSNLDPPNQPQHF | TGTGCCAGCAGTAACTTGGACCCACCCAATCAGCCCCAGCATTTT
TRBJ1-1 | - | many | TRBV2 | CASSPQLTEAFF | TGTGCCAGCAGCCCTCAATTAACTGAAGCTTTCTTT
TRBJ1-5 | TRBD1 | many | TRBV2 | CASRTGTGGSSNQPQHF | TGTGCCAGCAGGACCGGGACAGGGGGTTCTAGCAATCAGCCCCAGCATTTT
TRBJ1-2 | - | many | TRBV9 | CASSVGSPGAGYTF | TGTGCCAGCAGCGTAGGGTCCCCCGGGGCTGGCTACACCTTC
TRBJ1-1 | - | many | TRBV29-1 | CSVGEQGWTEAFF | TGCAGCGTCGGCGAACAGGGATGGACTGAAGCTTTCTTT
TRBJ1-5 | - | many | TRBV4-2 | CASSQGSAGYQPQHF | TGTGCCAGCAGCCAAGGGTCGGCAGGGTATCAGCCCCAGCATTTT
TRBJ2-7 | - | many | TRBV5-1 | CASSILGHSYEQYF | TGCGCCAGCAGCATCCTGGGACATTCCTACGAGCAGTACTTC
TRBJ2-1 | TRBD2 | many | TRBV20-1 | CSAEREPLGEQFF | TGCAGTGCCGAGCGGGAGCCCTTGGGTGAGCAGTTCTTC
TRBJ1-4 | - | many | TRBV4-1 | CASSPVLGATNEKLFF | TGCGCCAGCAGCCCTGTTTTGGGGGCAACTAATGAAAAACTGTTTTTT
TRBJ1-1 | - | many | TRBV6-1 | CASSSLQGYTEAFF | TGTGCCAGCAGTTCCCTACAGGGCTACACTGAAGCTTTCTTT
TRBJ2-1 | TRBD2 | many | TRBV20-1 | CSARYGLAGNEQFF | TGCAGTGCTAGATACGGACTAGCTGGTAATGAGCAGTTCTTC
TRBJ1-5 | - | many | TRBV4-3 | CASSQGSNQPQHF | TGCGCCAGCAGCCAAGGATCCAATCAGCCCCAGCATTTT
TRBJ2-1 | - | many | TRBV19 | CASTRGPSSYNEQFF | TGTGCCAGTACAAGGGGACCGAGCTCCTACAATGAGCAGTTCTTC
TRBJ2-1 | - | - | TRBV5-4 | CASSLASGVVDEQFF | TGTGCCAGCAGCTTAGCTTCGGGAGTAGTCGATGAGCAGTTCTTC
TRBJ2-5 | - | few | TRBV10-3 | CAISDLAGGPSGETQYF | TGTGCCATCAGTGACCTAGCTGGAGGTCCCTCAGGAGAGACCCAGTACTTC
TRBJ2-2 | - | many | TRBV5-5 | CASSLDHTGELFF | TGTGCCAGCAGCTTGGATCACACCGGGGAGCTGTTTTTT
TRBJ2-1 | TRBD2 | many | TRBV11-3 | CASSIGTSGNNEQFF | TGTGCCAGCAGCATCGGGACTAGCGGCAACAATGAGCAGTTCTTC
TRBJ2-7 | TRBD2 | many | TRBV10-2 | CASCAGVRYEQYF | TGCGCCAGCTGTGCGGGAGTACGGTACGAGCAGTACTTC
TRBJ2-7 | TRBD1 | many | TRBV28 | CASSLWGRGRIEQYF | TGTGCCAGCAGTTTATGGGGCAGGGGGCGCATCGAGCAGTACTTC
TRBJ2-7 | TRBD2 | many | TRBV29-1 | CSVDGGAGEREQYF | TGCAGCGTTGACGGGGGGGCTGGGGAGCGCGAGCAGTACTTC
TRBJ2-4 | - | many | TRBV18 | CASSPDPAKNIQYF | TGTGCCAGCTCACCAGACCCAGCCAAAAACATTCAGTACTTC
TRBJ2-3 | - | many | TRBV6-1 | CASRLGTTSTDTQYF | TGTGCCAGCAGACTCGGGACAACTAGCACAGATACGCAGTATTTT
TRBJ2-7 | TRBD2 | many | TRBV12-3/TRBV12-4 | CASSLGAGDTYEQYF | TGTGCCAGCAGTTTAGGTGCGGGGGATACCTACGAGCAGTACTTC
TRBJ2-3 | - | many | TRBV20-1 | CSASNSKITDTQYF | TGCAGTGCCTCAAACAGTAAAATCACAGATACGCAGTATTTT